This TCR beta chain was recovered during a study of CD8+CD57+ T cells in acquired aplastic anemia. Per germline, CDR1 DFQATT and CDR2 SNEGSKA (reference sequence). This CDR3 is built from 13 residues. V was shortened by 2 bases and J by 7 bases, with 12 bases between the two germline ends. The template used for profiling TCR beta VDJ and CDR3 was genomic DNA. TCRdb fed the reads into MiXCR, producing one record per CDR3 protein. The sample consists of approximately 100,000 distinct CDR3 sequences, roughly two thirds of them appearing once. Before being chosen for sequencing, patients had shown CD8+CD57+ cell expansion by flow cytometry.

What was sequenced was sorted CD4+, CD8+, or CD8+CD57+ T cells (not recorded which) from PBMCs. This sequence was found in a human donor with aplastic anemia. This rearrangement joins TRBV20-1 to TRBJ1-5; TRBD1 might be the D (5 bases). CDR3: CSARNQGGQPQHF. CDR3 DNA: TGCAGTGCTAGAAACCAGGGAGGGCAGCCCCAGCATTTT.